Each of the 8 T cell receptor beta chains below was sequenced from the same sample in a study of blood T cell repertoires in COVID-19. Sequencing used immunoSEQ multiplex PCR; TCRdb keeps in-frame clones, though not all of them. Of around 120,000 clones listed, around 76% are singletons. What was sequenced was peripheral blood. Receptor source: a man between 65 and 79 years old with acute or convalescent COVID-19.

Only one count was recorded for this clone. The chain links TRBV4-3 to TRBJ1-1; possibly TRBD1 for D (5 bases). The V and J ends lost 3 bases and 2 bases respectively, with 16 bases between them. The CDR3 totals 16 residues. Germline lookup yields CDR1 LGHNA and CDR2 YSLEER. The CDR3 DNA is TGCGCCAGCAGCCAGACCCCCCGGGGGATTAACACTGAAGCTTTCTTT. Amino acid sequence: CASSQTPRGINTEAFF.

This clone was seen only once. This chain connects TRBV12-5 to TRBJ2-2; 8 positions match TRBD1. The CDR3 totals 14 residues. Germline CDR1 is LGHNT and CDR2 is FRNRAP. J lost 5 bases, V lost 7 bases, and 6 bases had no gene match. The CDR3 loop reads CASATTGVTGELFF. Written as DNA, the CDR3 is TGTGCTAGTGCCACGACAGGGGTGACCGGGGAGCTGTTTTTT.

V usage is TRBV6-2 or TRBV6-3 and J usage is TRBJ1-2; 8 bases fit TRBD1. The CDR3 runs 14 residues. V trimming: 5 bases; J trimming: 6 bases; junction bases outside the gene matches: 8. The germline V gene has CDR1 MNHEY and CDR2 SVGEGT. The CDR3 spells CASSQGQGLDGYTF. The DNA of the CDR3 is TGTGCCAGCAGTCAAGGACAGGGATTGGATGGCTACACCTTC.

V is TRBV6-2 or TRBV6-3 and J is TRBJ1-1, with 9 bases aligning to TRBD1. The CDR3 covers 17 residues. With 2 bases clipped from V and 5 bases from J, the junction kept 12 bases outside the gene matches. Germline V gene lookup returns CDR1 MNHEY and CDR2 SVGEGT. The CDR3 bases are TGTGCCAGCAGTTACCTTTTCGGGACAGGGAGGGGTACTGAAGCTTTCTTT. Translating it yields CASSYLFGTGRGTEAFF.

This chain links TRBV5-6 with TRBJ2-7; D perhaps matches TRBD2 (5 bases). Germline V lookup: CDR1 SGHDT, CDR2 YYEEEE. CDR3 size: 14 residues. V shed 3 bases and J shed 0 bases, with 10 bases lying between them. CDR3 residues: CASSSTGSSYEQYF. The CDR3 DNA sequence: TGTGCCAGCAGCTCGACGGGGAGCTCCTACGAGCAGTACTTC.

This clone appeared a few times. J is TRBJ1-3 and V is TRBV7-9, with no clear D. The CDR3 has 13 residues. V lost 5 bases to trimming and J lost 2 bases, with 7 bases between them. Germline CDR1 is SEHNR and CDR2 is FQNEAQ (reference sequence). The CDR3: CASSPGTGNTIYF. CDR3 coding DNA: TGTGCCAGCAGCCCGGGGACTGGAAACACCATATATTTT.

J is TRBJ2-5 and V is TRBV5-1, with D tentatively TRBD1 (6 bases). Germline assignment: CDR1 SGHRS and CDR2 YFSETQ. This CDR3 is built from 15 residues. Trimming left V 4 bases short and J 1 base short, with 14 bases between. Here the CDR3 DNA reads TGCGCCAGCAGCACGATAACAGGGTCCCAAGAGACCCAGTACTTC. As protein: CASSTITGSQETQYF.

This clone was seen more than once but under ten times. V is TRBV11-2 and J is TRBJ1-1, with a possible D match to TRBD1 (5 bases). Germline V gives CDR1 SGHAT, CDR2 FQNNGV. The V gene lost 3 bases and the J gene lost 5 bases, with 10 bases spanning the gap. The CDR3 has 13 residues. The CDR3 here is CASSFREGTEAFF. DNA of the CDR3: TGTGCCAGCAGCTTCAGGGAGGGGACTGAAGCTTTCTTT.